This T cell receptor beta chain was retrieved from a study of cytomegalovirus exposure and HLA in healthy donors. PCR employed 60 Vbeta and 13 Jbeta primers. Some clones are missing from TCRdb's copy, which holds only in-frame ones; the method was immunoSEQ multiplex PCR. The sample records some 150,000 clones, 71% being singletons. V dropped 8 bases and J dropped 0 bases, with 11 bases sitting between them. The germline V gene has CDR1 SGHVS and CDR2 FQNEAQ. The CDR3 is 13 amino acids. V and J are TRBV7-8 and TRBJ2-7, with a tentative D call TRBD1 (5 bases). The receptor comes from a woman aged 25 to 39 in good health and CMV-seronegative. Sequenced input: PBMCs. The CDR3 DNA sequence: TGTGCCAGCTTAGGGGATTTCTCCTACGAGCAGTACTTC. It yields the protein CASLGDFSYEQYF.